This passage covers 21 T cell receptor beta chains from one sample sequenced in a study of cytomegalovirus exposure and HLA in healthy donors. PCR was performed using 60 Vbeta and 13 Jbeta primers. TCRdb's copy holds only in-frame clones and misses some; the assay was immunoSEQ multiplex PCR. The sample includes around 110,000 clones, about four fifths seen only once; the top ten take roughly 20%. Sequencing was performed on PBMCs. These receptors came from a young man in good health and CMV-seropositive.

This chain joins TRBV2 and TRBJ2-2; weak D call: TRBD1 (6 bases). The CDR3 runs 14 residues. Trimming removed 6 bases at V and 1 base at J, with 9 bases between. Germline CDR1 SNHLY, CDR2 FYNNEI. The CDR3 DNA follows: TGTGCCAGCAGGGACAGCATGAACACCGGGGAGCTGTTTTTT. This encodes CASRDSMNTGELFF.

For the CDR3, the DNA is TGTGCCAGCAGCTTCCTTTCGACAGGGAACTATGGCTACACCTTC. Encoded protein: CASSFLSTGNYGYTF. This sequence joins TRBV7-6 and TRBJ1-2, with 7 bases aligning to TRBD1. The CDR3 contains 15 residues. The V gene's germline CDR1 is SGHVS and CDR2 FNYEAQ. With 3 bases clipped from V and 2 bases from J, the junction kept 6 bases outside the gene matches. Variable domain in full (rest from reference TRBV7-6 and TRBJ1-2): GAGVSQSPRYKVTKRGQDVALRCDPISGHVSLYWYRQALGQGPEFLTYFNYEAQQDKSGLPNDRFSAERPEGSISTLTIQRTEQRDSAMYRCASSFLSTGNYGYTFGSGTRLTVV.

The chain is built from TRBV28 and TRBJ1-6; no clear D. The CDR3 consists of 14 residues. The germline gives CDR1 MDHEN, CDR2 SYDVKM. Trimming left V 6 bases short and J 8 bases short, with 14 bases between. CDR3 sequence: CASSGTGDHSPLHF. For the CDR3, the DNA is TGTGCCAGCAGCGGCACCGGGGATCATTCACCCCTCCACTTT. The full variable domain, completed using reference TRBV28 and TRBJ1-6, is DVKVTQSSRYLVKRTGEKVFLECVQDMDHENMFWYRQDPGLGLRLIYFSYDVKMKEKGDIPEGYSVSREKKERFSLILESASTNQTSMYLCASSGTGDHSPLHFGNGTRLTVT.

The chain carries TRBV27 and TRBJ2-1, with 13 nucleotides matching TRBD2. The V gene's germline CDR1 is MNHEY and CDR2 SMNVEV (reference sequence). CDR3 size: 13 residues. Unmatched junction bases numbered 3, after V lost 8 bases and J lost 8 bases. This CDR3 is CASGLAGVYEQFF. The CDR3, as DNA: TGTGCCAGCGGACTAGCGGGAGTCTATGAGCAGTTCTTC.

The rearrangement uses TRBV5-4 and TRBJ1-2; a weak D match, TRBD1 (6 bases). Trimming took off 4 bases at V and 8 bases at J, with 18 bases between the two ends. CDR1 SGHNT and CDR2 YYREEE come from the germline V gene (reference sequence). The CDR3 is 14 amino acids. The CDR3 loop reads CASSRQEVGWGYTF. CDR3 bases: TGTGCCAGCAGCCGACAGGAAGTCGGATGGGGCTACACCTTC. Full variable domain (rest looked up from reference TRBV5-4 and TRBJ1-2): ETGVTQSPTHLIKTRGQQVTLRCSSQSGHNTVSWYQQALGQGPQFIFQYYREEENGRGNFPPRFSGLQFPNYSSELNVNALELDDSALYLCASSRQEVGWGYTFGSGTRLTVV.

DNA for the CDR3: TGTGCCAGCGGGAGGTTTCAGGGAGGCTATGGCTACACCTTC. Translation: CASGRFQGGYGYTF. The chain uses TRBV6-5 and TRBJ1-2, with D perhaps matching TRBD1 (5 bases). The CDR3 loop spans 14 amino acids. Per the germline V gene, CDR1 is MNHEY and CDR2 is SVGAGI. Trimming removed 8 bases at V and 4 bases at J, with 17 bases between.

The CDR3 DNA reads as TGCGCCAGCAGCTTGCGCGGGCCGAACACCGGGGAGCTGTTTTTT. It codes for CASSLRGPNTGELFF. The V and J genes are TRBV5-1 and TRBJ2-2; D might be TRBD2 (5 bases). Per the germline V gene, CDR1 is SGHRS and CDR2 is YFSETQ. The CDR3 sequence is 15 residues long. V shed 1 base and J shed 0 bases, with 7 bases lying between them.

The chain recombines TRBV13 with TRBJ2-5; 9 bases agree with TRBD1. The CDR3 runs 16 residues. Trimming removed 4 bases from V and 3 bases from J; junction bases left unmatched: 9. Germline CDR1 reads PRHDT; CDR2 reads FYEKMQ (reference sequence). The CDR3 here is CASSSRPGQGKETQYF. The DNA of the CDR3 is TGTGCCAGCAGCTCAAGACCGGGACAGGGTAAAGAGACCCAGTACTTC. Together with reference TRBV13 and TRBJ2-5, the CDR3 gives the full variable domain: AAGVIQSPRHLIKEKRETATLKCYPIPRHDTVYWYQQGPGQDPQFLISFYEKMQSDKGSIPDRFSAQQFSDYHSELNMSSLELGDSALYFCASSSRPGQGKETQYFGPGTRLLVL.

The CDR3 sequence: CASSLYRVGYGYTF. The CDR3 DNA reads as TGCGCCAGCAGCTTGTACAGGGTCGGCTATGGCTACACCTTC. This chain uses TRBV5-1 with TRBJ1-2, with a tentative D call TRBD1 (6 bases). In germline, CDR1 is SGHRS, CDR2 YFSETQ. The CDR3 has 14 amino acids. The germline V and J ends were trimmed by 1 base and 4 bases, with 11 bases remaining between them.

The chain is built from TRBV19 and TRBJ2-1; D is perhaps TRBD2 (5 bases). Germline V lookup: CDR1 LNHDA, CDR2 SQIVND (reference sequence). V lost 0 bases and J 16 bases, leaving 13 bases between the germline ends. CDR3 length equals 12 residues. The CDR3 region is CASSIEVGLPFF. As DNA, the CDR3 is TGTGCCAGTAGTATAGAGGTTGGACTCCCTTTCTTC.

The CDR3 loop reads CASSPRSGAGEQYF. In DNA, the CDR3 is TGTGCCAGCAGCCCCCGCAGCGGGGCTGGTGAGCAGTACTTC. This chain links TRBV5-6 with TRBJ2-7; TRBD2 aligns across 7 bases. V trimming: 4 bases; J trimming: 7 bases; junction bases outside the gene matches: 11. Germline values: CDR1 SGHDT, CDR2 YYEEEE. CDR3 size: 14 residues.

The CDR3 DNA sequence: TGTGCCAGCACTCCAGGTCATCCAGGGGCGCGTCTCGACACTGAAGCTTTCTTT. Its translation is CASTPGHPGARLDTEAFF. This chain joins TRBV28 and TRBJ1-1; D is possibly TRBD1 (6 bases). The CDR3 has 18 amino acids. Germline-derived CDR1 and CDR2 are MDHEN and SYDVKM. Trimming took 7 bases from V and 3 from J, leaving 27 bases between them.

The CDR3 spells CSVGDYRENYGYTF. The DNA of the CDR3 is TGCAGCGTCGGCGACTACAGGGAGAACTATGGCTACACCTTC. J is TRBJ1-2 and V is TRBV29-1, with D tentatively TRBD1 (6 bases). Germline CDR1 SQVTM, CDR2 ANQGSEA. The CDR3 has 14 amino acids. V was trimmed by 6 bases and J by 2 bases, leaving 16 bases between them.

The V call is TRBV28, the J call TRBJ2-1; 9 nucleotides align to TRBD1. The germline V gene has CDR1 MDHEN and CDR2 SYDVKM. This CDR3 comprises 16 residues. J was trimmed by 5 bases and V by 2 bases; bases with no gene match: 7. The CDR3 DNA reads as TGTGCCAGCAGTTTAACCGGGACAGGGAGGGACAATGAGCAGTTCTTC. This translates into CASSLTGTGRDNEQFF.

This clone occurred a few times. Here the CDR3 reads CASAGQGFYEQYF. CDR3 DNA sequence: TGCGCCAGCGCAGGACAGGGGTTCTACGAGCAGTACTTC. The gene calls are TRBV10-2 and TRBJ2-7; 9 bases are a match to TRBD1. Trimming took 8 bases from V and 3 from J; bases not matched to a gene: 5. Looked up from germline, CDR1 is WSHSY and CDR2 is SAAADI. The CDR3 consists of 13 residues.

The chain employs TRBV5-1 and TRBJ2-6; D is possibly TRBD1 (6 bases). Germline CDR1 is SGHRS and CDR2 is YFSETQ. The CDR3 covers 18 residues. Trimming removed 2 bases at V and 0 bases at J, with 15 bases between. The CDR3 here is CASSFRGQSFSGANVLTF. For the CDR3, the DNA is TGCGCCAGCAGCTTTAGAGGACAGAGTTTCTCTGGGGCCAACGTCCTGACTTTC.

This clone was counted between two and nine times. V is TRBV29-1 and J is TRBJ2-1, with D possibly TRBD2 on 5 matching bases. The CDR3 runs to 12 residues. Per germline, CDR1 SQVTM and CDR2 ANQGSEA. V lost 6 bases to trimming and J lost 8 bases, with 14 bases between them. The CDR3 loop is CSVGGYRDEQFF. In DNA, the CDR3 is TGCAGCGTCGGAGGATATCGGGATGAGCAGTTCTTC.

V usage is TRBV2 and J usage is TRBJ2-4; TRBD2 aligns across 11 bases. Trimming at V came to 4 bases and at J to 5 bases, leaving 4 bases not matched to a gene. The CDR3 length is 15 residues. The germline gives CDR1 SNHLY, CDR2 FYNNEI. The DNA for the CDR3 is TGTGCCAGCAGTGGGCTAGCGGGGGGCCAAAACATTCAGTACTTC. This encodes CASSGLAGGQNIQYF.

This clone occurred once. The rearrangement uses TRBV13 and TRBJ2-3, with D possibly matching TRBD2 (6 bases). Germline V gives CDR1 PRHDT, CDR2 FYEKMQ (reference sequence). V dropped 5 bases and J dropped 3 bases, with 18 bases sitting between them. This CDR3 contains 16 residues. The CDR3 protein is CASSPRDWEMTDTQYF. CDR3 bases: TGTGCCAGCAGCCCCCGGGACTGGGAGATGACAGATACGCAGTATTTT.

The chain links TRBV2 to TRBJ2-2, with 8 bases fitting TRBD2. CDR1 is SNHLY and CDR2 is FYNNEI in the germline V gene. Germline trimming cut 6 bases from V and 2 bases from J; bases unmatched to any gene: 5. The CDR3 consists of 15 residues. The CDR3 spells CASRAGLANTGELFF. CDR3 sequence (DNA): TGTGCCAGCAGGGCAGGACTAGCAAACACCGGGGAGCTGTTTTTT.

This clone was detected once. CDR3 nucleotide sequence: TGTGCCAGCAGTGCGACAGGAACTTATCAGCCCCAGCATTTT. It encodes CASSATGTYQPQHF. The chain recombines TRBV6-1 with TRBJ1-5; D may be TRBD1 (6 bases). Trimming removed 4 bases at V and 5 bases at J, with 12 bases between. The CDR3 length is 14 residues. CDR1 MNHNS and CDR2 SASEGT come from the germline V gene.